Listed below are T cell receptor beta chains from one sample, sequenced in a study of cytomegalovirus exposure and HLA in healthy donors. The method was immunoSEQ multiplex PCR; TCRdb's version includes in-frame clones alone and lacks a portion of them. The data contain over 150,000 clones, roughly 83% of them singletons. Sequenced material: PBMCs. These receptors were taken from a boy aged 2-15 years in good health and CMV-seronegative. The CDR3 runs from the conserved cysteine through the conserved F or W. The order of the fields is clone size, V gene, CDR3 protein. For some rows the clone size is stated as once, few or many, or as a class when expanded; others skip it.

>.|TRBV5-1
CASSLDSGGFTDTQYF
>.|TRBV7-9
CASSLDRLQETQYF
>.|TRBV7-2
CASSLDLAGGVYEQYF
>few|TRBV2
CASSDKAGYTDTQYF
>.|TRBV25-1
CASSGHRETSYNEQFF
>.|TRBV7-2
CASSPAGETQYF
>once|TRBV11-2
CASSSLKGPPSYGYTF
>.|TRBV7-9
CASSDFSDSYEQYF
>once|TRBV5-1
CASSYTGLGETQYF
>.|TRBV6-6
CASRQTGAYNEQFF
>once|TRBV6-1
CASSDPSANYGYTF
>.|TRBV2
CASSEWGAGGTDTQYF
>few|TRBV7-2
CASSLRAGGPTDTQYF
>once|TRBV7-9
CASSLEGTSGSPFTGELFF
>.|TRBV2
CASSGGDLETQYF
>.|TRBV5-8
CASRLAGLNQETQYF
>.|TRBV9
CASSGPRIERDTGELFF
>.|TRBV4-2
CASSQGYLQETQYF
>.|TRBV28
CASPPGGREGTDTQYF
>.|TRBV9
CASSVEGNRETQYF
>.|TRBV7-2
CASSLALAGGVETQYF
>.|TRBV7-9
CASSLEAGDGYTF
>.|TRBV13
CASSLSLDRGYEQYF
>.|TRBV7-6
CASSLQWRTEAFF
>few|TRBV5-4
CASSRRGTEAFF
>.|TRBV7-2
CASSRIDRGYEKLFF
>.|TRBV19
CASSRGSGANVLTF
>once|TRBV29-1
CSVEGQRHTDTQYF
>.|TRBV23-1
CASSQSTSRGETQYF
>once|TRBV2
CASTPGLAGRETQYF